A single sample gave rise to the 16 T cell receptor beta chains below, sequenced in a study of blood T cell repertoires in COVID-19. The table came from immunoSEQ multiplex PCR; TCRdb's copy has only in-frame clones and leaves some out. The sample has about 330,000 clones; roughly nine tenths are singletons. Sequencing used PBMCs or T cells enriched from blood (not recorded which). The receptors derive from a woman between 25 and 40 years old who had recovered from COVID-19.

This clone was recorded only once. V gene TRBV24-1 combines with J gene TRBJ1-5, with TRBD1 matching over 7 bases. CDR1 and CDR2 (germline): KGHDR, SFDVKD. The CDR3 runs to 14 residues. V lost 5 bases to trimming and J lost 6 bases; unmatched junction nucleotides: 6. The CDR3 DNA reads TGTGCCACCAGTGCCGGACAGGCCGGTCAGCCCCAGCATTTT. Translated, it gives CATSAGQAGQPQHF.

V gene TRBV19 combines with J gene TRBJ1-1, with 9 bases fitting TRBD1. The V gene end was trimmed by 5 bases and the J gene end by 0 bases; junction bases not matched to a gene: 7. Germline V CDR1 and CDR2: LNHDA, SQIVND (reference sequence). The length of the CDR3 is 16 residues. The CDR3 here is CASSPRDRVLNTEAFF. In DNA form, the CDR3 reads TGTGCCAGTAGTCCCCGGGACAGGGTACTGAACACTGAAGCTTTCTTT.

The chain joins TRBV13 to TRBJ2-5; 9 bases match TRBD1. Germline lookup yields CDR1 PRHDT and CDR2 FYEKMQ (reference sequence). After removal of 0 bases from V and 4 bases from J, the junction contained 6 bases not matched to a gene. This CDR3 has 16 residues. The CDR3 coding sequence is TGTGCCAGCAGCTTAGGCCGCGGACAGGGGATAGAGACCCAGTACTTC. It is translated as CASSLGRGQGIETQYF.

The chain uses TRBV5-6 and TRBJ2-7; a possible D gene is TRBD2 (6 bases). The CDR3 runs 14 residues. Germline lookup yields CDR1 SGHDT and CDR2 YYEEEE. V was pared by 4 bases and J by 1 base, with 12 bases between. The CDR3 loop is CASSQGGVSYEQYF. Written as DNA, the CDR3 is TGTGCCAGCAGCCAAGGAGGGGTTTCCTACGAGCAGTACTTC.

V is TRBV14 and J is TRBJ1-3, with D uncertain. Trimming took off 3 bases at V and 2 bases at J, with 11 bases between the two ends. Per germline, CDR1 SGHDN and CDR2 FVKESK. The CDR3 is 15 residues long. CDR3 DNA sequence: TGTGCCAGCAGCCACGGGAGGTCGGCTGGAAACACCATATATTTT. Translated, it gives CASSHGRSAGNTIYF.

This chain connects TRBV4-2 to TRBJ2-2, with D maybe TRBD2 (6 bases). Trimming took off 1 base at V and 7 bases at J, with 16 bases between the two ends. Germline assignment: CDR1 LGHNA and CDR2 YNFKEQ. The CDR3 sequence is 16 residues long. This CDR3 is CASSQANRGKGGELFF. The DNA for the CDR3 is TGTGCCAGCAGCCAAGCCAACCGGGGGAAGGGCGGGGAGCTGTTTTTT.

The chain links TRBV11-2 to TRBJ1-2; TRBD1 matches 7 bases. The CDR3 loop spans 15 amino acids. V was clipped by 2 bases and J by 7 bases; unmatched bases: 10. Germline lookup yields CDR1 SGHAT and CDR2 FQNNGV. The DNA for the CDR3 is TGTGCCAGCAGCTTATCGCGCAGGGGGGCTCGTGGCTACACCTTC. This codes for CASSLSRRGARGYTF.

This chain connects TRBV2 to TRBJ2-7; D possibly corresponds to TRBD2 (5 bases). CDR3 length: 13 amino acids. Per germline, CDR1 SNHLY and CDR2 FYNNEI. V shed 5 bases and J shed 1 base, with 9 bases lying between them. The CDR3 protein is CASSKTISYEQYF. The CDR3 DNA follows: TGTGCCAGCAGTAAGACTATATCCTACGAGCAGTACTTC.

J is TRBJ1-6 and V is TRBV27; D is perhaps TRBD1 (5 bases). The CDR3 consists of 14 residues. V lost 4 bases and J lost 10, with 14 bases in between. In germline, CDR1 is MNHEY, CDR2 SMNVEV (reference sequence). CDR3 nucleotides: TGTGCCAGCAGTTACCAGGGTAGATCCTCACCCCTCCACTTT. Protein sequence: CASSYQGRSSPLHF.

This chain joins TRBV9 and TRBJ2-1, with TRBD1 as a possible D gene (6 bases). Germline CDR1 is SGDLS and CDR2 is YYNGEE. The CDR3 has 15 residues. Trimming took 4 bases from V and 4 from J, leaving 15 bases between them. CDR3: CASSPYRATYNEQFF. CDR3 sequence (DNA): TGTGCCAGCAGCCCCTACAGGGCGACTTACAATGAGCAGTTCTTC. Supplemented by reference TRBV9 and TRBJ2-1, the full variable domain reads DSGVTQTPKHLITATGQRVTLRCSPRSGDLSVYWYQQSLDQGLQFLIQYYNGEERAKGNILERFSAQQFPDLHSELNLSSLELGDSALYFCASSPYRATYNEQFFGPGTRLTVL.

The CDR3 region has the DNA TGCGCCAGCAGCCAACAAACCCCCGGACAAATCTCCTACAATGAGCAGTTCTTC. Translating it yields CASSQQTPGQISYNEQFF. The chain joins TRBV4-3 to TRBJ2-1, with D perhaps matching TRBD1 (5 bases). The CDR3 loop spans 18 amino acids. Germline-derived CDR1 and CDR2 are LGHNA and YSLEER. Trimming took off 2 bases at V and 0 bases at J, with 17 bases between the two ends.

The chain combines TRBV30 with TRBJ1-1; D may be TRBD1 (6 bases). V lost 3 bases, J lost 5 bases, and 13 bases lay in between. Germline CDR1 GTSNPN, CDR2 SVGIG (reference sequence). This CDR3 contains 13 residues. CDR3 residues: CAWSLRRGTEAFF. In nucleotides, the CDR3 is TGTGCCTGGAGCCTCCGAAGGGGGACTGAAGCTTTCTTT. Based on the CDR3 plus reference TRBV30 and TRBJ1-1, the full variable domain is SQTIHQWPATLVQPVGSPLSLECTVEGTSNPNLYWYRQAAGRGLQLLFYSVGIGQISSEVPQNLSASRPQDRQFILSSKKLLLSDSGFYLCAWSLRRGTEAFFGQGTRLTVV.

A note on this clone: Other DNA sequences in this specimen translate into the identical CDR3. V and J are TRBV28 and TRBJ2-3; 8 bases are a match to TRBD2. After removal of 7 bases from V and 3 bases from J, the junction contained 9 bases not matched to a gene. This CDR3 spans 15 amino acids. The V gene's germline CDR1 is MDHEN and CDR2 SYDVKM. CDR3 loop: CASTSGGQGTDTQYF. The CDR3 region has the DNA TGTGCCAGCACGTCGGGGGGGCAGGGAACAGATACGCAGTATTTT.

V usage is TRBV2 and J usage is TRBJ1-1; no reliable D call. With 3 bases removed from V and 3 bases from J, the gap between germline ends came to 8 bases. Germline values: CDR1 SNHLY, CDR2 FYNNEI. The CDR3 length is 13 residues. The CDR3 loop reads CASSESRYTEAFF. The CDR3 region has the DNA TGTGCCAGCAGTGAGTCGCGGTACACTGAAGCTTTCTTT. Full variable domain (remainder filled in from reference TRBV2 and TRBJ1-1): EPEVTQTPSHQVTQMGQEVILRCVPISNHLYFYWYRQILGQKVEFLVSFYNNEISEKSEIFDDQFSVERPDGSNFTLKIRSTKLEDSAMYFCASSESRYTEAFFGQGTRLTVV.

This clone is a singleton in its sample. The chain carries TRBV7-2 and TRBJ1-1; TRBD1 aligns across 11 bases. After removal of 5 bases from V and 8 bases from J, the junction contained 13 bases not matched to a gene. Germline V gene data show CDR1 as SGHTA and CDR2 as FQGNSA. CDR3 length equals 16 residues. In DNA form, the CDR3 reads TGTGCCAGCAGCAGGGACAGGGGGGTCAAAGGAGGGGAAGCTTTCTTT. Its translation is CASSRDRGVKGGEAFF.

This clone occurred once. The rearrangement links TRBV24-1 to TRBJ2-1, with 7 bases fitting TRBD1. In germline, CDR1 is KGHDR, CDR2 SFDVKD. The CDR3 extends over 15 amino acids. The J segment lost 5 bases and the V segment lost 7 bases, leaving 10 bases of the junction unmatched. The CDR3, as DNA: TGTGCCACCAGGGGGTCCGGGACAGAAGACAATGAGCAGTTCTTC. Translation: CATRGSGTEDNEQFF.